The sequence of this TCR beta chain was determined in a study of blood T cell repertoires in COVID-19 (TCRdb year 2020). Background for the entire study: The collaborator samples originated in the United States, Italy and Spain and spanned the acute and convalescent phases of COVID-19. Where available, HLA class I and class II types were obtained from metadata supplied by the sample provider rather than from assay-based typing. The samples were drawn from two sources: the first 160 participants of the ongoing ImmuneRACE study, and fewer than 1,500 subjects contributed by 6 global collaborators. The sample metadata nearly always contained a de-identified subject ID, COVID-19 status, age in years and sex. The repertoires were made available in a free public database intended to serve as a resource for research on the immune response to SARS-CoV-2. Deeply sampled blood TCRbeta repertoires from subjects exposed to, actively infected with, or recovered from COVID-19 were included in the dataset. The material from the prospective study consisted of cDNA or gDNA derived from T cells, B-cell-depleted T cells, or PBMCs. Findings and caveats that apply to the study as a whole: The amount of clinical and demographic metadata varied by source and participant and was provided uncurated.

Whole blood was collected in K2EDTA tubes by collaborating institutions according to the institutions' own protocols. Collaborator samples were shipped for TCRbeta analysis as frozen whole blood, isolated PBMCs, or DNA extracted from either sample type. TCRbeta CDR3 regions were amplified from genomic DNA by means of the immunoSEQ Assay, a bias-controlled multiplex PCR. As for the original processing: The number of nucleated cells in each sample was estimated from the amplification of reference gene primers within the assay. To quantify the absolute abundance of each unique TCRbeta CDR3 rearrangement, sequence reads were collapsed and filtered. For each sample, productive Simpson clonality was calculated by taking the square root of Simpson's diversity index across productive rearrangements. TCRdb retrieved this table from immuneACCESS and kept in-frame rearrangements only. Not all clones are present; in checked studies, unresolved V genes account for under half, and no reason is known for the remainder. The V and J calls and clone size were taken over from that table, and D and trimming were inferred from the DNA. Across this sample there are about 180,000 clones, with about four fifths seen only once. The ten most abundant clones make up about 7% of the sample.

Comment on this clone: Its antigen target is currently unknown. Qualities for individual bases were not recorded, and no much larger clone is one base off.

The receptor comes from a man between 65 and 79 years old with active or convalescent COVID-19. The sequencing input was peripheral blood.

The sequence in DNA is TGTGCCAGCAGGAGAGGGTACAATCAGCCCCAGCATTTT. This codes for CASRRGYNQPQHF. The rearranged chain carries TRBV27 and TRBJ1-5; the D gene is unclear. The germline V gene (reference sequence) gives CDR1 as MNHEY and CDR2 as SMNVEV. The CDR3 measures 13 amino acids from cysteine to phenylalanine. Kept here is only the CDR3 DNA, which spans 39 bases and is read in frame from base 1. V loses 6 bases, J loses 3 bases, and the germline ends lie 9 bases apart.